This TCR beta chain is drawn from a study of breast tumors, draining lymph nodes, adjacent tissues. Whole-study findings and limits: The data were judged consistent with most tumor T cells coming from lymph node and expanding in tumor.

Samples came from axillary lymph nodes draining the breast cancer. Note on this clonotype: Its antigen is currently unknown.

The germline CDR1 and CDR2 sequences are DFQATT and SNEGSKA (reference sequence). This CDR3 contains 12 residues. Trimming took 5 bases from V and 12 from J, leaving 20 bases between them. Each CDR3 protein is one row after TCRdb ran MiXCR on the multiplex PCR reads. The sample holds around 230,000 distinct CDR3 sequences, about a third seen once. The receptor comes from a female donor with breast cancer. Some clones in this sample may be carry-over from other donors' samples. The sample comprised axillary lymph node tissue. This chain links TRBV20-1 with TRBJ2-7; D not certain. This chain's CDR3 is CSAAKTSYVPYF. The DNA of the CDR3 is TGCAGTGCTGCTAAGACCAGTTACGTGCCGTACTTC.